One sample yielded the 17 T cell receptor beta chains listed below, sequenced in a study of post-analysis software for immune sequencing data. Whole-study results and caveats: Patients carried roughly 5 TRBV segments more frequently than controls did, and TRBV5-6, TRBV5-1 and TRBV20-1 were among them.

What these receptors recognize is not known. Included in the TCR beta cDNA libraries were unique molecular identifiers. TCRdb independently ran MiXCR on the PCR reads; one entry per CDR3 protein. The sample lists roughly 580,000 distinct CDR3 sequences; around 44% were seen once. The sample was blood. The source is a girl between 5 and 17 years old with multiple sclerosis.

The V and J genes are TRBV6-5 and TRBJ1-2, with TRBD1 as a possible D gene (5 bases). CDR3 length: 15 residues. Germline lookup yields CDR1 MNHEY and CDR2 SVGAGI. V gave up 2 bases and J gave up 0 bases, with 10 bases separating them. CDR3 amino acids: CASSYIRAPNYGYTF. The CDR3 DNA reads TGTGCCAGCAGTTACATCAGGGCTCCTAACTATGGCTACACCTTC.

This clonotype was recorded a few times. The chain uses TRBV29-1 and TRBJ1-2, with D perhaps TRBD1 (6 bases). Trimming pared 0 bases from V and 4 bases from J, leaving 12 bases between. CDR3 length: 14 amino acids. Germline V gives CDR1 SQVTM, CDR2 ANQGSEA. The CDR3 region has the DNA TGCAGCGTTGAAGAACAGGGAGTAGTCTATGGCTACACCTTC. Its protein is CSVEEQGVVYGYTF. Combining the CDR3 with reference TRBV29-1 and TRBJ1-2 gives the whole variable domain SAVISQKPSRDICQRGTSLTIQCQVDSQVTMMFWYRQQPGQSLTLIATANQGSEATYESGFVIDKFPISRPNLTFSTLTVSNMSPEDSSIYLCSVEEQGVVYGYTFGSGTRLTVV.

This chain connects TRBV24-1 to TRBJ2-7, with TRBD1 matching 8 bases. The V gene's germline CDR1 is KGHDR and CDR2 SFDVKD. The V segment lost 6 bases and the J segment 4 bases; nucleotides outside the gene matches: 7. The CDR3 is made up of 14 amino acids. The CDR3 region has the DNA TGTGCCACCAGTTCGACAGGGGAGGTTTACGAGCAGTACTTC. Its translation is CATSSTGEVYEQYF.

The V call is TRBV29-1, the J call TRBJ2-7, with TRBD1 identical over 8 bases. J was trimmed by 6 bases and V by 8 bases; bases with no gene match: 15. This CDR3 is built from 14 residues. CDR1 is SQVTM and CDR2 is ANQGSEA in the germline V gene. CDR3 coding DNA: TGCAGCATCTACCGAGGACAGGGTGGTGGCGAGCAGTACTTC. It yields the protein CSIYRGQGGGEQYF.

The chain is built from TRBV4-1 and TRBJ1-2; the D is unclear. With 5 bases removed from V and 8 bases from J, the gap between germline ends came to 18 bases. The CDR3 length is 14 residues. CDR1 and CDR2 from the germline V gene are MGHRA and YSYEKL. DNA for the CDR3: TGCGCCAGCAGCTTCAGGCCCCTAACTTCCGGCTACACCTTC. This sequence encodes CASSFRPLTSGYTF.

This clonotype was counted between two and nine times. The chain links TRBV6-5 to TRBJ2-1, with unresolved D. From germline, CDR1 is MNHEY and CDR2 SVGAGI. The CDR3 runs to 12 residues. V was pared by 4 bases and J by 6 bases, with 7 bases between. CDR3 sequence reads: CASSSAVNEQFF. The CDR3 nucleotides read TGTGCCAGCAGTTCCGCGGTCAATGAGCAGTTCTTC.

The rearrangement links TRBV29-1 to TRBJ2-5; TRBD2 might be the D (6 bases). The ends were cut back, 1 base at V and 1 base at J, with 16 bases in the middle. The length of the CDR3 is 16 residues. Germline assignment: CDR1 SQVTM and CDR2 ANQGSEA. CDR3 DNA: TGCAGCGTTGAAGTGGGGAGGTCGTGGGCCCAAGAGACCCAGTACTTC. Translation gives CSVEVGRSWAQETQYF.

This sequence joins TRBV25-1 and TRBJ2-1; no reliable D call. From germline, CDR1 is MGHDK and CDR2 SYGVNS. The CDR3 contains 13 residues. Trimming took 4 bases from V and 2 from J, leaving 6 bases between them. The CDR3 nucleotides read TGTGCCAGCAGTGCGCTAGCCTACAATGAGCAGTTCTTC. It yields the protein CASSALAYNEQFF.

The V call is TRBV24-1, the J call TRBJ2-3, with unresolved D. Trimming took 2 bases from V and 3 from J, leaving 14 bases between them. Germline CDR1 reads KGHDR; CDR2 reads SFDVKD. The CDR3 extends over 16 amino acids. CDR3 protein: CATSDSQAIVTDTQYF. The CDR3 coding sequence is TGTGCCACCAGTGATTCCCAGGCGATCGTGACAGATACGCAGTATTTT.

This clonotype came up a few times. V usage is TRBV28 and J usage is TRBJ2-5, with D unclear. Germline CDR1 is MDHEN and CDR2 is SYDVKM. V lost 6 bases and J lost 5, with 13 bases in between. This CDR3 is built from 13 residues. CDR3 residues: CASSDPGAETQYF. CDR3 bases: TGTGCCAGCAGCGATCCGGGCGCGGAGACCCAGTACTTC.

The chain couples TRBV7-6 to TRBJ2-3; D not resolved. This CDR3 comprises 16 residues. Germline CDR1 and CDR2: SGHVS and FNYEAQ. Trimming removed 2 bases at V and 0 bases at J, with 12 bases between. Here the CDR3 DNA reads TGTGCCAGCAGCTTAACTCCCGGGCCTAGCACAGATACGCAGTATTTT. This sequence encodes CASSLTPGPSTDTQYF. The full variable domain, with the rest looked up from reference TRBV7-6 and TRBJ2-3, is GAGVSQSPRYKVTKRGQDVALRCDPISGHVSLYWYRQALGQGPEFLTYFNYEAQQDKSGLPNDRFSAERPEGSISTLTIQRTEQRDSAMYRCASSLTPGPSTDTQYFGPGTRLTVL.

The chain links TRBV20-1 to TRBJ2-1; 8 nucleotides agree with TRBD1. The CDR3 spans 14 residues. With 6 bases clipped from V and 3 bases from J, the junction kept 7 bases outside the gene matches. Germline V gene sequence: CDR1 DFQATT, CDR2 SNEGSKA (reference sequence). The CDR3 region has the DNA TGCAGTGCCACGCAGGGGGCGGGCTACAATGAGCAGTTCTTC. This sequence encodes CSATQGAGYNEQFF.

The chain couples TRBV7-9 to TRBJ2-7; weak D call: TRBD2 (5 bases). The CDR3 contains 16 residues. Deletions cut 1 base from V and 7 bases from J, with 20 bases between. Germline values: CDR1 SEHNR, CDR2 FQNEAQ (reference sequence). The CDR3 DNA reads as TGTGCCAGCAGCTTAGGTAACACCTTCACCCCGGGAGAGCAGTACTTC. As protein: CASSLGNTFTPGEQYF.

The V call is TRBV12-3 or TRBV12-4, the J call TRBJ2-6; 10 nucleotides align to TRBD1. V was pared by 6 bases and J by 4 bases, with 12 bases of the junction left unmatched. This CDR3 is 18 amino acids long. CDR3 residues: CASSTTGGETAGANVLTF. In DNA, the CDR3 is TGTGCCAGCAGCACGACAGGGGGCGAAACCGCCGGGGCCAACGTCCTGACTTTC.

The V gene is TRBV20-1, the J gene TRBJ2-3; D call uncertain. Germline CDR1 DFQATT, CDR2 SNEGSKA (reference sequence). V lost 8 bases, J lost 4 bases, and 10 bases lay in between. The length of the CDR3 is 11 residues. CDR3 in amino acids: CSTELADTQYF. Written as DNA, the CDR3 is TGCAGTACCGAGTTAGCAGATACGCAGTATTTT.

This clonotype occurred a few times. CDR3 sequence reads: CASSQAAGMNYGYTF. The CDR3 nucleotides are TGTGCCAGCAGCCAAGCGGCAGGGATGAACTATGGCTACACCTTC. This chain connects TRBV3-1 to TRBJ1-2; D possibly corresponds to TRBD1 (5 bases). Trimming left V 1 base short and J 2 bases short, with 11 bases between. Germline CDR1 and CDR2: LGHDT and YNNKEL (reference sequence). The CDR3 is 15 amino acids.

The chain combines TRBV29-1 with TRBJ2-7, with 9 bases identical to TRBD1. J gave up 4 bases and V 3 bases, and 10 bases lay outside the gene matches. This CDR3 has 15 amino acids. Per the germline V gene, CDR1 is SQVTM and CDR2 is ANQGSEA. CDR3 coding DNA: TGCAGCGTTGATAAGCTACAGGGGGCGCGGTACGAGCAGTACTTC. Its protein product is CSVDKLQGARYEQYF.